Sequencing of this T cell receptor (beta chain) was carried out in a study of cytomegalovirus exposure and HLA in healthy donors. Overall study findings and caveats: TCR beta V- and J-gene trimming, according to a later analysis, was linked to a missense DCLRE1C variant.

Trimming pared 1 base from V and 1 base from J, leaving 8 bases between. CDR3 size: 15 residues. Germline CDR1 SGHKS, CDR2 YYEKEE (reference sequence). About this clone itself: Its antigen is undetermined.

PCR employed 60 Vbeta and 13 Jbeta primers. Sequencing used immunoSEQ multiplex PCR; TCRdb keeps in-frame clones, though not all of them. The sample holds some 110,000 clones; roughly 73% are singletons and the top ten take roughly 0.92%. This chain connects TRBV5-5 to TRBJ2-2; D gene uncertain. This clonotype was obtained from a woman in her twenties or thirties in good health and CMV-seronegative. The sequencing sample was made of PBMCs. The CDR3 coding sequence is TGTGCCAGCAGCTTGCTGGTCGGGAACACCGGGGAGCTGTTTTTT. Encoded protein: CASSLLVGNTGELFF. Looking up the rest from reference TRBV5-5 and TRBJ2-2 gives the full variable domain: DAGVTQSPTHLIKTRGQQVTLRCSPISGHKSVSWYQQVLGQGPQFIFQYYEKEERGRGNFPDRFSARQFPNYSSELNVNALLLGDSALYLCASSLLVGNTGELFFGEGSRLTVL.